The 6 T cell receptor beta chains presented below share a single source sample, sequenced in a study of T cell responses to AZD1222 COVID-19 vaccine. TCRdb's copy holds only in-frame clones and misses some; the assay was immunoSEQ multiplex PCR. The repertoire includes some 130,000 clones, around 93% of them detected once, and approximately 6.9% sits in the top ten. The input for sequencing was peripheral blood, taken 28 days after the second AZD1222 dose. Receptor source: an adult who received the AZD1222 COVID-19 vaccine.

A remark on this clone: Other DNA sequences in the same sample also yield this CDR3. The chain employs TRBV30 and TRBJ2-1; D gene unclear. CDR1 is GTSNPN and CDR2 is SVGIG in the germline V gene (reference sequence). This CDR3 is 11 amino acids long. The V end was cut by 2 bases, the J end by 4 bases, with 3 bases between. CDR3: CAWSRYNEQFF. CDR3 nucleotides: TGTGCCTGGAGTAGATACAATGAGCAGTTCTTC.

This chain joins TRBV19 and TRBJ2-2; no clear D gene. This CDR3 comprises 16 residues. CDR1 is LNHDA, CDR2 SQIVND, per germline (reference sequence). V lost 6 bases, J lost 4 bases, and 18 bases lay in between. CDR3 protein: CASSRRSGISTGELFF. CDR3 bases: TGTGCCAGTAGCCGAAGGTCCGGAATTAGCACCGGGGAGCTGTTTTTT.

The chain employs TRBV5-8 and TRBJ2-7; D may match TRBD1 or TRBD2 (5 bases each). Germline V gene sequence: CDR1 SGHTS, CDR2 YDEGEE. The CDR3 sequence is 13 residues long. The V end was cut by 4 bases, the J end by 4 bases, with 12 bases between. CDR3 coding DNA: TGTGCCAGCAGCCCGGGACCCATTTACGAGCAGTACTTC. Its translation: CASSPGPIYEQYF.

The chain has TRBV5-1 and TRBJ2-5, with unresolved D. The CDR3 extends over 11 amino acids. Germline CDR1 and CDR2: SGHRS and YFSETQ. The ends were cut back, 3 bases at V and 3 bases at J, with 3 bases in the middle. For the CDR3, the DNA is TGCGCCAGCAGCTATAAAGAGACCCAGTACTTC. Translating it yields CASSYKETQYF.

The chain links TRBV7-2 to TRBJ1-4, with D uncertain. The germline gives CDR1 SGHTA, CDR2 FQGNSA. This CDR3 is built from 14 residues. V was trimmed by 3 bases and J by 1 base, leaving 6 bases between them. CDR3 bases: TGTGCCAGCAGCTTGAGGCTAACTAATGAAAAACTGTTTTTT. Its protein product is CASSLRLTNEKLFF.

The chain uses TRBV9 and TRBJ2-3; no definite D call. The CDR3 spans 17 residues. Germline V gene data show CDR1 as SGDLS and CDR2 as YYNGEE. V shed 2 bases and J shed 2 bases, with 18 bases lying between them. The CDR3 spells CASSVLRLLLYTDTQYF. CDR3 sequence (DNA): TGTGCCAGCAGCGTTCTCCGACTCCTTCTTTACACAGATACGCAGTATTTT.